The entry below describes one T cell receptor beta chain. The target antigen is unknown. The data belong to a study of T-cell reconstitution after alpha-beta-depleted transplantation in children. Whole-study findings and limits: After one year, T-cell counts and TCRbeta diversity mostly came from new T cells. Where some patients showed high TCRbeta diversity at day 60, it came from recipient T cells and thymic progenitors that had survived. Expanded graft clones numbering several hundred reportedly gave rise to alpha-beta T cells about two months after transplant.

TCRbeta library preparation incorporated unique molecular identifiers. MiXCR was run by TCRdb on the PCR reads, yielding one entry per CDR3 protein. The profile shows some 300,000 distinct CDR3 sequences, over 9.5% of them singletons. Trimming took off 6 bases at V and 7 bases at J, with 11 bases between the two ends. This CDR3 has 12 residues. The chain carries TRBV12-3 or TRBV12-4 and TRBJ2-3; D ambiguous. The sample was PBMCs, taken before TCRalphabeta/CD19-depleted stem cell transplant. The sequence came from a boy under two years old with acute myeloid leukemia, due to receive a stem cell transplant. DNA for the CDR3: TGTGCCAGCAGGCCACAGACAAATACGCAGTATTTT. Its protein product is CASRPQTNTQYF.